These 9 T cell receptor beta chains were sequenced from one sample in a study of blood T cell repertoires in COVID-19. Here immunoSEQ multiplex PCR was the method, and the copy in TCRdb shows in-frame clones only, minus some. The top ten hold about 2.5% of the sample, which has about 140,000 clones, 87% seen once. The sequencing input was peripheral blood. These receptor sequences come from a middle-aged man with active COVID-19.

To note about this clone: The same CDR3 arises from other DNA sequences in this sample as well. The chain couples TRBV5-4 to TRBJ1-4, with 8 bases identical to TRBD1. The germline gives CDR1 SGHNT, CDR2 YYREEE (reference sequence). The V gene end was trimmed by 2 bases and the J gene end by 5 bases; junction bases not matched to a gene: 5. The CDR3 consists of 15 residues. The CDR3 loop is CASSFGQGRNEKLFF. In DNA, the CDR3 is TGTGCCAGCAGCTTCGGACAGGGTCGAAATGAAAAACTGTTTTTT. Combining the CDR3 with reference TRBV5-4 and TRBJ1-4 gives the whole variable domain ETGVTQSPTHLIKTRGQQVTLRCSSQSGHNTVSWYQQALGQGPQFIFQYYREEENGRGNFPPRFSGLQFPNYSSELNVNALELDDSALYLCASSFGQGRNEKLFFGSGTQLSVL.

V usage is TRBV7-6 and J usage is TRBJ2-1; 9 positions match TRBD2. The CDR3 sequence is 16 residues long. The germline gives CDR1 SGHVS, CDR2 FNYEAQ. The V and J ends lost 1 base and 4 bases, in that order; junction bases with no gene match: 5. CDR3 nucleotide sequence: TGTGCCAGCAGCTTAGGCACTAGCGGGCCATACAATGAGCAGTTCTTC. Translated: CASSLGTSGPYNEQFF. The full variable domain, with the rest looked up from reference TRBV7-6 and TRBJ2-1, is GAGVSQSPRYKVTKRGQDVALRCDPISGHVSLYWYRQALGQGPEFLTYFNYEAQQDKSGLPNDRFSAERPEGSISTLTIQRTEQRDSAMYRCASSLGTSGPYNEQFFGPGTRLTVL.

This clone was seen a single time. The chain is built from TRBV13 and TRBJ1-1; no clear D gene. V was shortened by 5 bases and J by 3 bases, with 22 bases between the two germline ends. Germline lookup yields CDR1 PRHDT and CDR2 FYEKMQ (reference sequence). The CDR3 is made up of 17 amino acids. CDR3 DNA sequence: TGTGCCAGCAGCCTGGGCTGGCTTGGACTCACTTACACTGAAGCTTTCTTT. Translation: CASSLGWLGLTYTEAFF.

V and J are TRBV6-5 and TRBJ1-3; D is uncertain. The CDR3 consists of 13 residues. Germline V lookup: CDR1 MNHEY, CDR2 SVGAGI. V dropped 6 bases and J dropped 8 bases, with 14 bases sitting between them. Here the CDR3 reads CASRVLIRDTIYF. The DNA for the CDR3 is TGTGCCAGCAGGGTCCTTATTCGGGACACCATATATTTT.

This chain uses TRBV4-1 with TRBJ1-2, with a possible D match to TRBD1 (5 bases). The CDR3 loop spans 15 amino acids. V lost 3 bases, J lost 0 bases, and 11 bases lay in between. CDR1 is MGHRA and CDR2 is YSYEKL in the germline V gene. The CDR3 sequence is CASSHPPGPNYGYTF. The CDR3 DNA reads TGCGCCAGCAGCCACCCCCCAGGGCCTAACTATGGCTACACCTTC.

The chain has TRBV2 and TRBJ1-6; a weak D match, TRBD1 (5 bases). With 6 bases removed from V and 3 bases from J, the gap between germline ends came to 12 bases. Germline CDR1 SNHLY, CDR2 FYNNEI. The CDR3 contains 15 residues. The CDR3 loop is CASRGRGGYNSPLHF. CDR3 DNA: TGTGCCAGCAGGGGAAGGGGAGGCTATAATTCACCCCTCCACTTT.

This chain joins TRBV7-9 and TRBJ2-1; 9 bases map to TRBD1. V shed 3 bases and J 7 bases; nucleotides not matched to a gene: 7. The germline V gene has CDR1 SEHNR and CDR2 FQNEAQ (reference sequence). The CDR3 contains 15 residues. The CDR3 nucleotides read TGTGCCAGCAGCTTGGGACAGGGTGGATGGAATGAGCAGTTCTTC. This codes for CASSLGQGGWNEQFF.

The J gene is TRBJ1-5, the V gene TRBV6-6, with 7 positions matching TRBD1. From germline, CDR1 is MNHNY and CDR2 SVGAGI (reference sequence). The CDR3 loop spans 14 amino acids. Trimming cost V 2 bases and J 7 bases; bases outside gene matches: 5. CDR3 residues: CASSYRGRAQPQHF. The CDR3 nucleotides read TGTGCCAGCAGTTACAGGGGGCGAGCCCAGCCCCAGCATTTT.

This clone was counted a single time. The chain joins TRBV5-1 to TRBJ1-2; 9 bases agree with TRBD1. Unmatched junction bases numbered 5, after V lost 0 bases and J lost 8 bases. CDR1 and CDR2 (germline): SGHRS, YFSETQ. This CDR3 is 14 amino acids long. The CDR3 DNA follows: TGCGCCAGCAGCTTGGTAGGACAGGGGAAAGGCTACACCTTC. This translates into CASSLVGQGKGYTF.